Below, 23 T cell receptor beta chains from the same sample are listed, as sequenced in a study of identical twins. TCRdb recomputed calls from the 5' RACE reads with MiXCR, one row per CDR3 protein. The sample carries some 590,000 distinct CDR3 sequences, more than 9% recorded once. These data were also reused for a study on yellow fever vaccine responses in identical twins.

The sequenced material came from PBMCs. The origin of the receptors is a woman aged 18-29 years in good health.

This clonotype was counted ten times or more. This chain's CDR3 is CASSLTGGGNTIYF. The DNA of the CDR3 is TGTGCCAGCAGTTTGACAGGGGGTGGAAACACCATATATTTT. V and J are TRBV12-3 or TRBV12-4 and TRBJ1-3; 9 positions agree with TRBD1. There are 14 residues in the CDR3. V gave up 3 bases and J gave up 3 bases; unmatched junction bases: 0.

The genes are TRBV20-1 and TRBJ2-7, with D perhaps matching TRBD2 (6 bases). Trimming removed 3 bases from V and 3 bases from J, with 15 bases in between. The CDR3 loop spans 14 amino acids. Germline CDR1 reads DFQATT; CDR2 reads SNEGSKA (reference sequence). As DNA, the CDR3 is TGCAGTGCTAGGGGTTCTGGAGGGAACTACGAGCAGTACTTC. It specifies CSARGSGGNYEQYF.

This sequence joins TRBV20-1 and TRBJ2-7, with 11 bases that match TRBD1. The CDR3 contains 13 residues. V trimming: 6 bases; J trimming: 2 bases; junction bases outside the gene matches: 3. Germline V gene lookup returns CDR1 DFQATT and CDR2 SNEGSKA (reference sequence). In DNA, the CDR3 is TGCAGTGCCTCGGGACAGGGGGCCTACGAGCAGTACTTC. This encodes CSASGQGAYEQYF.

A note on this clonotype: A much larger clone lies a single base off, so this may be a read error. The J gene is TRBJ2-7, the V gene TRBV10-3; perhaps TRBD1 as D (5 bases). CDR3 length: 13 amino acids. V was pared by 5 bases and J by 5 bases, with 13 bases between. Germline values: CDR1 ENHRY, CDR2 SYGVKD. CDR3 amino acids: CAISPTHRHEQYF. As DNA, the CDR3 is TGTGCCATCAGTCCGACTCACAGGCACGAGCAGTACTTC.

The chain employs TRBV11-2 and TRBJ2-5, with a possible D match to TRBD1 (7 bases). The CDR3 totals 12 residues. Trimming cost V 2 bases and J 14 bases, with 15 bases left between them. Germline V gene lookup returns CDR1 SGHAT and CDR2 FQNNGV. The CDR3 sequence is CASSLNGRGEYF. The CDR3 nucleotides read TGTGCCAGCAGCTTAAACGGCAGGGGGGAATACTTC.

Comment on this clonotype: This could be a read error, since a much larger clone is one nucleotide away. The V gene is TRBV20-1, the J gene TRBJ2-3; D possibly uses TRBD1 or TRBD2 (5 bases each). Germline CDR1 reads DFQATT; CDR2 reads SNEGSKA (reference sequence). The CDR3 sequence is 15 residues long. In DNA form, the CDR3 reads TGCTGTGCTAGAGACTCCCGGGACGGCACAGATACGCAGTATTTT. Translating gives CCARDSRDGTDTQYF.

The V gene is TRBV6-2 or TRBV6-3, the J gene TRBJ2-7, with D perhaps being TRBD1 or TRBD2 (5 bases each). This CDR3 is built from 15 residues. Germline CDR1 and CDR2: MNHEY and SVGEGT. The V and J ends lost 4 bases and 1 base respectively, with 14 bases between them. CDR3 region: CASSSGRDESYEQYF. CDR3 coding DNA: TGTGCCAGCAGTTCGGGCCGGGACGAGTCCTACGAGCAGTACTTC.

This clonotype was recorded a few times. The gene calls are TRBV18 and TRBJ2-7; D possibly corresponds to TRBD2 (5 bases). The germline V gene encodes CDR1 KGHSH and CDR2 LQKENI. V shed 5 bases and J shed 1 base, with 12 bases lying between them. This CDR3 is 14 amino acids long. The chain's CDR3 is CASSWGDQSYEQYF. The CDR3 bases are TGTGCCAGCTCATGGGGAGACCAATCCTACGAGCAGTACTTC.

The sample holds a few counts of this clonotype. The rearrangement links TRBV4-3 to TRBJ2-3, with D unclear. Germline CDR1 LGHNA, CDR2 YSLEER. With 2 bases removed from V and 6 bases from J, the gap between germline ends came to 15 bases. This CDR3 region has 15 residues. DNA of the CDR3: TGCGCCAGCAGCCAAATTTTAAATGTAGCCGATACGCAGTATTTT. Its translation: CASSQILNVADTQYF.

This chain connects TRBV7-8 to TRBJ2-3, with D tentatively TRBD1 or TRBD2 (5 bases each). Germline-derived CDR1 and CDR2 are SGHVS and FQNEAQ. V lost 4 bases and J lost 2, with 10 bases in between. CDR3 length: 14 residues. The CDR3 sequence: CASSSRGYTDTQYF. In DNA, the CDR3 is TGTGCCAGCAGCTCCCGGGGCTACACAGATACGCAGTATTTT.

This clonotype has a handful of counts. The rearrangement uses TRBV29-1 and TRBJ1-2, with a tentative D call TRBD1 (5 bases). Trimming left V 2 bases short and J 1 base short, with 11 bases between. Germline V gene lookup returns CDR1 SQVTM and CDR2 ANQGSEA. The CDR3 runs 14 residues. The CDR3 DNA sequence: TGCAGCGTTGAATCCAGGGACTATAACTATGGCTACACCTTC. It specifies CSVESRDYNYGYTF.

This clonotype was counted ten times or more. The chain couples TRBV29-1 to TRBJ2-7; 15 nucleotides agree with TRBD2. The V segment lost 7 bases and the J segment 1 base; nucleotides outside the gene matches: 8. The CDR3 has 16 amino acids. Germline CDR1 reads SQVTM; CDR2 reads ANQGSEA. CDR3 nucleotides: TGCAGCGCCAACGGACTAGCGGGAGGGCGGTCCTACGAGCAGTACTTC. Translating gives CSANGLAGGRSYEQYF.

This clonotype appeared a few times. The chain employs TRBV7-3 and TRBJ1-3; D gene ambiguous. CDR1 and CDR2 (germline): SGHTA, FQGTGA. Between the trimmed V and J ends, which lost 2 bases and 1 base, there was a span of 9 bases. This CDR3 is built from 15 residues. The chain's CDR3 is CASSLSGSSGNTIYF. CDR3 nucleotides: TGTGCCAGCAGCTTATCGGGCTCATCTGGAAACACCATATATTTT.

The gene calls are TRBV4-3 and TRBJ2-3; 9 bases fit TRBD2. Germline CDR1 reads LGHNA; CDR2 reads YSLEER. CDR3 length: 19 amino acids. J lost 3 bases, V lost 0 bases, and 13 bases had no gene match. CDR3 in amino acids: CASSQDRSPAGGRTDTQYF. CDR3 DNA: TGCGCCAGCAGCCAAGACCGGAGTCCGGCGGGAGGGCGAACAGATACGCAGTATTTT.

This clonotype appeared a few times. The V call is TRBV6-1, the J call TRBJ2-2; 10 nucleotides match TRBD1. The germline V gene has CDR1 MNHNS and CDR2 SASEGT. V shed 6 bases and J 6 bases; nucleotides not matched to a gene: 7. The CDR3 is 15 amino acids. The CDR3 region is CASREGTGAPGELFF. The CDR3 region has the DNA TGTGCCAGCAGGGAGGGGACAGGGGCCCCCGGGGAGCTGTTTTTT.

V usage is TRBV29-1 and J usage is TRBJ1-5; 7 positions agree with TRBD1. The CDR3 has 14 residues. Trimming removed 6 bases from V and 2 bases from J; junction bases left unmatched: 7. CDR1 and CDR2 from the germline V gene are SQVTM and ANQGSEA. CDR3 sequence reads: CSVAGDRGNQPQHF. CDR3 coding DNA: TGCAGCGTGGCGGGTGACAGGGGCAATCAGCCCCAGCATTTT.

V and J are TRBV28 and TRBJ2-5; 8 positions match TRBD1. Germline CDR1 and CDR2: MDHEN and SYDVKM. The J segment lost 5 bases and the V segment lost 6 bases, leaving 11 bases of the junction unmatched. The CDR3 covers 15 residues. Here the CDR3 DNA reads TGTGCCAGCAGGGAGAGGACAGGGCCAGACGAGACCCAGTACTTC. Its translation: CASRERTGPDETQYF.

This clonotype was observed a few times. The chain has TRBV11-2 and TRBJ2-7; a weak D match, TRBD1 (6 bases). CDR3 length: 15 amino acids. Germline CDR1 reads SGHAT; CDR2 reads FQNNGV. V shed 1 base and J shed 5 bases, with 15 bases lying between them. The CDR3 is CASSLALQGDDEQYF. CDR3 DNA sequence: TGTGCCAGCAGCTTAGCCCTACAGGGTGACGACGAGCAGTACTTC.

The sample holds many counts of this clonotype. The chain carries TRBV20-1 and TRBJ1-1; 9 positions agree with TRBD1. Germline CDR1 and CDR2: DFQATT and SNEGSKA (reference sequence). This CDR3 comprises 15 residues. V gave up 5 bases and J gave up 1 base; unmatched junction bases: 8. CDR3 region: CSASTGGLENTEAFF. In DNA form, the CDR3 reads TGCAGTGCTTCTACAGGGGGCCTAGAGAACACTGAAGCTTTCTTT.

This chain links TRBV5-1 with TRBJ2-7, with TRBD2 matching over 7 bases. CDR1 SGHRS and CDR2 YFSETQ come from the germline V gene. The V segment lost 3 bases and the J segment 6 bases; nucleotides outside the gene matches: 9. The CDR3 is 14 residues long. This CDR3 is CASSSSGLSTEQYF. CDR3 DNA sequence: TGCGCCAGCAGCTCCTCGGGACTATCGACCGAGCAGTACTTC. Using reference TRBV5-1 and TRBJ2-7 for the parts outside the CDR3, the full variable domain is KAGVTQTPRYLIKTRGQQVTLSCSPISGHRSVSWYQQTPGQGLQFLFEYFSETQRNKGNFPGRFSGRQFSNSRSEMNVSTLELGDSALYLCASSSSGLSTEQYFGPGTRLTVT.

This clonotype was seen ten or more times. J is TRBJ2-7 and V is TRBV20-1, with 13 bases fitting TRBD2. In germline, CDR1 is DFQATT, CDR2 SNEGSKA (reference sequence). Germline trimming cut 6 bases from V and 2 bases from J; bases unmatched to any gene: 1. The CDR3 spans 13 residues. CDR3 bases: TGCAGTGCCGGACTAGCGGGAGCCTACGAGCAGTACTTC. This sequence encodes CSAGLAGAYEQYF.

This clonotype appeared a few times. This CDR3 reads CSARPTGNEQYF. Written as DNA, the CDR3 is TGCAGTGCTAGACCTACAGGGAACGAGCAGTACTTC. The chain couples TRBV20-1 to TRBJ2-7, with a tentative D call TRBD1 (6 bases). The CDR3 length is 12 residues. Germline values: CDR1 DFQATT, CDR2 SNEGSKA (reference sequence). Trimming cost V 2 bases and J 5 bases, with 10 bases left between them.

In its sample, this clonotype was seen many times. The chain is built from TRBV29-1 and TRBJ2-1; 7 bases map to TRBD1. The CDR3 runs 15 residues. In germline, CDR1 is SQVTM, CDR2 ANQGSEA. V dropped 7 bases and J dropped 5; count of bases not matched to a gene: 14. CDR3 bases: TGCAGCGCCCTGCGCGGTTGGGACAGAAACAATGAGCAGTTCTTC. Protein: CSALRGWDRNNEQFF.